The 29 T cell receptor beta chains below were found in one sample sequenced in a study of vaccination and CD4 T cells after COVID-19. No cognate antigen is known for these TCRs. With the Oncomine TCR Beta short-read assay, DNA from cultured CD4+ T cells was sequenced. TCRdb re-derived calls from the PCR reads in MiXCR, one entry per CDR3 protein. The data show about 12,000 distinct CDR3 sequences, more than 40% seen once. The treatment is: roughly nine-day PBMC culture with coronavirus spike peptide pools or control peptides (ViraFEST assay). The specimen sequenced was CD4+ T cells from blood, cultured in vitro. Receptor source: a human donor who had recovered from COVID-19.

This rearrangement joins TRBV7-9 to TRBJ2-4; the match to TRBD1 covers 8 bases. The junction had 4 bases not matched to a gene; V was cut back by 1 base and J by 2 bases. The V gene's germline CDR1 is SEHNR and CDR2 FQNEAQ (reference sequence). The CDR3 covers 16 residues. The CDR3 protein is CASSLGHRGSKNIQYF. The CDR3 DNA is TGTGCCAGCAGCTTAGGCCACAGGGGGTCCAAAAACATTCAGTACTTC.

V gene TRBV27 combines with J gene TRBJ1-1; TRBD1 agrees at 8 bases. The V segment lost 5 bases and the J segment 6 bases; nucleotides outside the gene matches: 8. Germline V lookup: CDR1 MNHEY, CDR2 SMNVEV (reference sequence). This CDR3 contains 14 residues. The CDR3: CASSHRQGRAEAFF. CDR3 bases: TGTGCCAGCAGTCATAGACAGGGGAGGGCTGAAGCTTTCTTT.

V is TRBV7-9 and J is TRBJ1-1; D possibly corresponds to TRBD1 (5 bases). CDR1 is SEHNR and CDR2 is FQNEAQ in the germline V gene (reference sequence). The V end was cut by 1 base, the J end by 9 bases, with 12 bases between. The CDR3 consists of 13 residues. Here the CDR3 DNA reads TGTGCCAGCAGCTTAGAGAGGGGCGCGAAAGCTTTCTTT. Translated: CASSLERGAKAFF.

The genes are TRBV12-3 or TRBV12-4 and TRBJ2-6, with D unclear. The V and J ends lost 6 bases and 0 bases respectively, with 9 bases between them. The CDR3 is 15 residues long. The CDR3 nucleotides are TGTGCCAGCAGCATTTGGGGCTCTGGGGCCAACGTCCTGACTTTC. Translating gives CASSIWGSGANVLTF.

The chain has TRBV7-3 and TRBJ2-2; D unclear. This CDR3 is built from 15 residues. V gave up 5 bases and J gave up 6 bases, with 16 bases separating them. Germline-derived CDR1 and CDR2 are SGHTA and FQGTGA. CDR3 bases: TGTGCCAGCAGCCAGATCAGCGACCGGGCCGGGGAGCTGTTTTTT. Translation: CASSQISDRAGELFF.

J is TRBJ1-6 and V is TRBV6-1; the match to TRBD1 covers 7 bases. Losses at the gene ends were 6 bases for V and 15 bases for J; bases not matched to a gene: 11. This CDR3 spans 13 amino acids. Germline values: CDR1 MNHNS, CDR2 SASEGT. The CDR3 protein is CASRDRTGPILHF. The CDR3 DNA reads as TGTGCCAGCAGAGACCGGACAGGCCCCATCCTCCACTTT.

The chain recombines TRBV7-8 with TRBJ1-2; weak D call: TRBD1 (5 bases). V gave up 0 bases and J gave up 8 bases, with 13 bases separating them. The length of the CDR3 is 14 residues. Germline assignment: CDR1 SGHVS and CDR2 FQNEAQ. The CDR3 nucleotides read TGTGCCAGCAGCTTAGCACCTCGTAGGGGCGGCTACACCTTC. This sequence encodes CASSLAPRRGGYTF.

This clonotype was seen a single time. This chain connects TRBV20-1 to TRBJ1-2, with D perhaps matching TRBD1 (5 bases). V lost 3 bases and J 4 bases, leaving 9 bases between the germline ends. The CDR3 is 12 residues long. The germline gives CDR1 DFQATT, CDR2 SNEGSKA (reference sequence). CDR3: CSASPQGYGYTF. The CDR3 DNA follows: TGCAGTGCTAGCCCCCAGGGCTATGGCTACACCTTC.

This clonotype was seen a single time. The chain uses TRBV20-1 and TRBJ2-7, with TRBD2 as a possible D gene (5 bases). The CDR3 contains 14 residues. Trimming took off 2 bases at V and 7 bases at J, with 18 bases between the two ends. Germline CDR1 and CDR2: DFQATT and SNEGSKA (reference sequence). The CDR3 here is CSARPAGRTGEQYF. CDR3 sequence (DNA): TGCAGTGCTAGACCCGCTGGACGGACGGGAGAGCAGTACTTC.

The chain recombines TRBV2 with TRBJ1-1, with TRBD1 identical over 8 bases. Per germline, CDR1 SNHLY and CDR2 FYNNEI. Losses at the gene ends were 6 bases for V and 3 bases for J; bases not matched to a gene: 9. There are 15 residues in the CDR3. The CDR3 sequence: CASSQWDRPDTEAFF. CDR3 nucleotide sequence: TGTGCCAGCAGCCAATGGGACAGGCCGGACACTGAAGCTTTCTTT.

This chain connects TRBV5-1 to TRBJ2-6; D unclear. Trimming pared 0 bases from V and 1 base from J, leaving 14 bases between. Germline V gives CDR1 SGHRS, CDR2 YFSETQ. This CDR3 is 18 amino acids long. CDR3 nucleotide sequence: TGCGCCAGCAGCTTGGCGATCGCTGTCAAATCTGGGGCCAACGTCCTGACTTTC. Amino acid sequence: CASSLAIAVKSGANVLTF.

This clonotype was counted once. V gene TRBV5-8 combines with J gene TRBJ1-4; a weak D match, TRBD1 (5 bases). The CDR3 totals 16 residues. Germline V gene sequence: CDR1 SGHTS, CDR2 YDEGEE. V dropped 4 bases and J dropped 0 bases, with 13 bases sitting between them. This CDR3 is CASSPLGTPTNEKLFF. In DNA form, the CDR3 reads TGTGCCAGCAGCCCGTTAGGGACCCCAACTAATGAAAAACTGTTTTTT. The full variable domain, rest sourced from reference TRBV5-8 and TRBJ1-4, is EAGVTQSPTHLIKTRGQQATLRCSPISGHTSVYWYQQALGLGLQFLLWYDEGEERNRGNFPPRFSGRQFPNYSSELNVNALELEDSALYLCASSPLGTPTNEKLFFGSGTQLSVL.

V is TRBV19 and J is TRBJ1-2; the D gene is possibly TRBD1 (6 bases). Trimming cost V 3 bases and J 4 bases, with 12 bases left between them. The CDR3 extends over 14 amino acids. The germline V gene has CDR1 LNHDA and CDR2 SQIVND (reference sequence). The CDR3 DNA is TGTGCCAGTAGTATCACAGGGATCGGCTATGGCTACACCTTC. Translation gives CASSITGIGYGYTF.

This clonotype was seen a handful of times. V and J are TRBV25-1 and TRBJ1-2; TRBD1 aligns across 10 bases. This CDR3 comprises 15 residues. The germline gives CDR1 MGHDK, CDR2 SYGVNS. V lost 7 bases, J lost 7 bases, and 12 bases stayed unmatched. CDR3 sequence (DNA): TGTGCCAGCAAGACAGGGGGCAGGGGGAGGTCTGGCTACACCTTC. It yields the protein CASKTGGRGRSGYTF.

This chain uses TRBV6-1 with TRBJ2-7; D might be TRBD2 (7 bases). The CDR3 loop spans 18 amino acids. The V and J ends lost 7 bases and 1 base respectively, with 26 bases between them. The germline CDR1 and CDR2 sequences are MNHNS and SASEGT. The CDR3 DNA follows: TGTGCCAGCAAATGGGGGGTAGGGGGAAGTAGCGGGTCCTACGAGCAGTACTTC. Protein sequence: CASKWGVGGSSGSYEQYF.

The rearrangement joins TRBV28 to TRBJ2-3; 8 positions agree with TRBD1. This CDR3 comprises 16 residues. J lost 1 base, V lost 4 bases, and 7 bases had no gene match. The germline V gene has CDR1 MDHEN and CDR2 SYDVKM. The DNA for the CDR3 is TGTGCCAGCAGTTCACTCAGACAGGGGCGCACAGATACGCAGTATTTT. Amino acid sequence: CASSSLRQGRTDTQYF.

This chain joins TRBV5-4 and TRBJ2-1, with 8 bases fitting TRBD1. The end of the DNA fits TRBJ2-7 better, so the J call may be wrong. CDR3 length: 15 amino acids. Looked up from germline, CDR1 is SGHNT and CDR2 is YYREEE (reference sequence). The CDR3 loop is CASSRHGQGAGEQYF. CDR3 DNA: TGTGCCAGCAGCCGCCACGGGCAGGGGGCTGGCGAGCAGTACTTC.

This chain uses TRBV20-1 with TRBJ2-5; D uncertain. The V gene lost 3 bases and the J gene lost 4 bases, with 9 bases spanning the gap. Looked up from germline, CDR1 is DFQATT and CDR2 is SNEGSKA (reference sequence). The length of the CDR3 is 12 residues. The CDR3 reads CSASRLLETQYF. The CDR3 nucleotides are TGCAGTGCTAGTCGACTGCTAGAGACCCAGTACTTC.

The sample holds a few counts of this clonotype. Written as DNA, the CDR3 is TGTGCCATCAGTGACACAGAGACCAACACTGAAGCTTTCTTT. Protein sequence: CAISDTETNTEAFF. This chain links TRBV10-3 with TRBJ1-1; the D is unclear. The ends were cut back, 3 bases at V and 2 bases at J, with 10 bases in the middle. The germline V gene encodes CDR1 ENHRY and CDR2 SYGVKD. The CDR3 spans 14 residues.

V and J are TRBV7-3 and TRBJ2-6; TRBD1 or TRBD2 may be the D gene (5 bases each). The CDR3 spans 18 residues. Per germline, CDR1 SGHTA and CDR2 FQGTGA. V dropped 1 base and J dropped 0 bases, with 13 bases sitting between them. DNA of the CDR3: TGTGCCAGCAGCTTAATTGGGGGTCAAGTCTCTGGGGCCAACGTCCTGACTTTC. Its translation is CASSLIGGQVSGANVLTF.

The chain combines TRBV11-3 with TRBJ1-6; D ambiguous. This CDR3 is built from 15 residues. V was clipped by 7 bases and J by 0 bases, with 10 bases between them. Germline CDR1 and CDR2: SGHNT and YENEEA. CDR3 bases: TGTGCCAGCACCCTCGAGGGCTCCTATAATTCACCCCTCCACTTT. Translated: CASTLEGSYNSPLHF.

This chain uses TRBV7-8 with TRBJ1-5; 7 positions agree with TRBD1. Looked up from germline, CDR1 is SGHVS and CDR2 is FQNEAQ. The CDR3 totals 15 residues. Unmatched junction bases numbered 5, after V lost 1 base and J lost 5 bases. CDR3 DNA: TGTGCCAGCAGCTTAGGTGGGACAGAGGATCAGCCCCAGCATTTT. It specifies CASSLGGTEDQPQHF. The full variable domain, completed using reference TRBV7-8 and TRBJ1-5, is GAGVSQSPRYKVAKRGQDVALRCDPISGHVSLFWYQQALGQGPEFLTYFQNEAQLDKSGLPSDRFFAERPEGSVSTLKIQRTQQEDSAVYLCASSLGGTEDQPQHFGDGTRLSIL.

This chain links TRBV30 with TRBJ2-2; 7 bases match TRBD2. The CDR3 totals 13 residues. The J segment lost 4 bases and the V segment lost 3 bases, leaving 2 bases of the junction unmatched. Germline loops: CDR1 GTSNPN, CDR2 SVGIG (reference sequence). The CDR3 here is CAWRTGGTGELFF. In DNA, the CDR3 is TGTGCCTGGAGGACGGGGGGCACCGGGGAGCTGTTTTTT. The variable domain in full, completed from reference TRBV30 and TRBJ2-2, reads SQTIHQWPATLVQPVGSPLSLECTVEGTSNPNLYWYRQAAGRGLQLLFYSVGIGQISSEVPQNLSASRPQDRQFILSSKKLLLSDSGFYLCAWRTGGTGELFFGEGSRLTVL.

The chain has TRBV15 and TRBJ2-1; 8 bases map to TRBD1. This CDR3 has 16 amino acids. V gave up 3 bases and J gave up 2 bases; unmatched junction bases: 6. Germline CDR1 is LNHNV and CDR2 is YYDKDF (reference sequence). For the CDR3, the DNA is TGTGCCACCAGCAGGAGGACAGGGAATGCCTACAATGAGCAGTTCTTC. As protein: CATSRRTGNAYNEQFF.

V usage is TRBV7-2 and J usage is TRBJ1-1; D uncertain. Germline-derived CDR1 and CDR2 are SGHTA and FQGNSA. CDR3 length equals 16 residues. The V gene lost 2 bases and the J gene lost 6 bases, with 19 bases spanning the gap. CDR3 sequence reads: CASSLFVDPTSAEAFF. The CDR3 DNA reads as TGTGCCAGCAGCTTATTTGTGGACCCAACTAGCGCTGAAGCTTTCTTT.

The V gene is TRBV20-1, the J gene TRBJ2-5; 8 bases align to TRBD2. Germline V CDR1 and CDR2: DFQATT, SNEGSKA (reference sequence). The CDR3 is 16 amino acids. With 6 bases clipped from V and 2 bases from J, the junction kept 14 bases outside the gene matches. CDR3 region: CSAGGLAGGVQETQYF. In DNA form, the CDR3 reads TGCAGTGCGGGTGGGCTAGCGGGTGGGGTTCAAGAGACCCAGTACTTC.

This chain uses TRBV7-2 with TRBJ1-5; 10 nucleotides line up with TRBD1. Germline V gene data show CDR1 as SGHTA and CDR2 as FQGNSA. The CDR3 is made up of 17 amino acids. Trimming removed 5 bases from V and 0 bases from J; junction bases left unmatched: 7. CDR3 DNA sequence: TGTGCCAGCAGCCTCCGGGACAGGGGATATAGCAATCAGCCCCAGCATTTT. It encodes CASSLRDRGYSNQPQHF.

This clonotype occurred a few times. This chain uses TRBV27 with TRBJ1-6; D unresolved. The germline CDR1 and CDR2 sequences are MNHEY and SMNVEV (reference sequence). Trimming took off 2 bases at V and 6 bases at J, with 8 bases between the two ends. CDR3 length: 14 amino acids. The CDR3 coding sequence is TGTGCCAGCAGTTTAGGGAACCCTAATTCACCCCTCCACTTT. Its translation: CASSLGNPNSPLHF.

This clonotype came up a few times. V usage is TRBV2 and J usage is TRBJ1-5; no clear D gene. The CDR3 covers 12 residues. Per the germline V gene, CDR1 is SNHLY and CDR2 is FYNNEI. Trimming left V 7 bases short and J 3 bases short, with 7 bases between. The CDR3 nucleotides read TGTGCCAGCAAAGGGTCCAATCAGCCCCAGCATTTT. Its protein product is CASKGSNQPQHF.